The 9 T cell receptor beta chains presented below share a single source sample, sequenced in a study of STAT5B mutations in CD4+ large granular lymphocyte leukemia. Produced via immunoSEQ multiplex PCR; TCRdb's table is partial and in-frame only. Counted here are 30,000 to 40,000 clones, 87% occurring once; the ten biggest clones make up approximately 3.2%. The sequencing sample was made of CD4+ T cells from blood buffy coats. Every receptor here comes from a human donor in good health.

The chain employs TRBV25-1 and TRBJ2-3; TRBD2 agrees at 7 bases. V lost 4 bases and J lost 1; bases outside the gene matches: 5. CDR1 is MGHDK and CDR2 is SYGVNS in the germline V gene. The CDR3 length is 15 residues. CDR3 bases: TGTGCCAGCAGTGTGGCCAGCGGGGGCACAGATACGCAGTATTTT. Encoded protein: CASSVASGGTDTQYF.

V gene TRBV27 combines with J gene TRBJ2-6, with D possibly being TRBD1 or TRBD2 (5 bases each). Germline values: CDR1 MNHEY, CDR2 SMNVEV (reference sequence). This CDR3 is 19 amino acids long. Between the trimmed V and J ends, which lost 1 base and 0 bases, there was a span of 16 bases. The CDR3 DNA sequence: TGTGCCAGCAGTTTATTGGGGGACGACTACCTCTCTGGGGCCAACGTCCTGACTTTC. Encoded protein: CASSLLGDDYLSGANVLTF.

This clone was seen just once. This rearrangement joins TRBV2 to TRBJ2-1; the D gene is possibly TRBD2 (5 bases). V lost 7 bases and J lost 1, with 14 bases in between. The length of the CDR3 is 15 residues. Germline V gives CDR1 SNHLY, CDR2 FYNNEI. The CDR3 coding sequence is TGTGCCAGCAACCCTTCGACTAATTCCTACAATGAGCAGTTCTTC. Encoded protein: CASNPSTNSYNEQFF.

This clone has a handful of counts. The chain carries TRBV7-9 and TRBJ1-1; 10 bases line up with TRBD1. Germline loops: CDR1 SEHNR, CDR2 FQNEAQ (reference sequence). V trimming: 6 bases; J trimming: 7 bases; junction bases outside the gene matches: 8. This CDR3 region has 14 residues. The CDR3 loop reads CASRQTGGTSEAFF. For the CDR3, the DNA is TGTGCCAGCAGACAGACAGGGGGCACTAGTGAAGCTTTCTTT.

This chain joins TRBV25-1 and TRBJ1-2; D is possibly TRBD1 (5 bases). This CDR3 spans 13 amino acids. Looked up from germline, CDR1 is MGHDK and CDR2 is SYGVNS. Trimming stripped 2 bases from V and 8 bases from J, with 12 bases between. CDR3 coding DNA: TGTGCCAGCAGTGAACCAGGGAGCAAAGGCTACACCTTC. It translates to CASSEPGSKGYTF.

This chain uses TRBV11-3 with TRBJ2-1; TRBD2 aligns across 11 bases. Losses at the gene ends were 5 bases for V and 2 bases for J; bases not matched to a gene: 8. The germline V gene has CDR1 SGHNT and CDR2 YENEEA. CDR3 size: 17 residues. The CDR3 DNA reads TGTGCCAGCAGCGCATCGACTAGCGGGATCCCCTACAATGAGCAGTTCTTC. It codes for CASSASTSGIPYNEQFF.

CDR3 nucleotide sequence: TGTGCCACCAGCAGGCCCCAAGCAGATACGCAGTATTTT. Translation: CATSRPQADTQYF. The chain joins TRBV15 to TRBJ2-3; unclear D gene. The germline V gene has CDR1 LNHNV and CDR2 YYDKDF (reference sequence). Trimming pared 3 bases from V and 4 bases from J, leaving 8 bases between. There are 13 residues in the CDR3.

J is TRBJ2-5 and V is TRBV9; D might be TRBD2 (6 bases). The CDR3 contains 15 residues. Germline lookup yields CDR1 SGDLS and CDR2 YYNGEE. V was pared by 0 bases and J by 5 bases, with 14 bases between. The CDR3 DNA is TGTGCCAGCAGCGTAGAAGGAGGGCTCGGGGAGACCCAGTACTTC. Encoded protein: CASSVEGGLGETQYF.

This clone was recorded only once. This chain uses TRBV9 with TRBJ2-5; a weak D match, TRBD1 (6 bases). V lost 2 bases to trimming and J lost 5 bases, with 16 bases between them. CDR3 length equals 15 residues. Germline loops: CDR1 SGDLS, CDR2 YYNGEE. The DNA of the CDR3 is TGTGCCAGCAGCGTCTCCGGGACCCAGGGGGAGACCCAGTACTTC. It codes for CASSVSGTQGETQYF.